A selection of T cell receptor beta chains follows, all from one sample in a study of molecular identifiers for immune sequencing clone quantification. From the PCR reads, TCRdb called clonotypes with MiXCR, one entry per CDR3 protein. The profile shows around 460,000 distinct CDR3 sequences, about 22% of them singletons. The sample comprised naive CD8+ T cells from blood, with Jurkat cell RNA spiked in. Receptors originate from a human donor in good health. Some libraries in this study had Jurkat cell RNA spiked in. The CDR3 runs from the conserved cysteine through the conserved F or W. The order of the fields is J gene, clone size, V gene, D gene, CDR3 DNA, CDR3 protein. The D gene is left open where the match is weak. Size tells how often a clone was seen (once, few, many) or the class of an expanded clone, and some rows leave it out.

j_call: TRBJ2-5
clone_size: many
v_call: TRBV3-1
d_call: -
cdr3_nt: TGTGCCAGCAGCCAAGTGATGCCGGGCCGAGAGTACTTC
cdr3_aa: CASSQVMPGREYF

j_call: TRBJ2-3
clone_size: many
v_call: TRBV13
d_call: -
cdr3_nt: TGTGCCAGCACCCAGGGGGGTTTCACCACAGATACGCAGTATTTT
cdr3_aa: CASTQGGFTTDTQYF

j_call: TRBJ2-7
clone_size: -
v_call: TRBV5-1
d_call: TRBD1
cdr3_nt: TGCGCCAGCAGCTTGAACTCACAGGGGGGATCCTACGAGCAGTACTTC
cdr3_aa: CASSLNSQGGSYEQYF

j_call: TRBJ2-7
clone_size: many
v_call: TRBV28
d_call: -
cdr3_nt: TGTGCCAGCAGTCCATCTCCGGGACTCCCACTCTACGAGCAGTACTTC
cdr3_aa: CASSPSPGLPLYEQYF

j_call: TRBJ2-3
clone_size: -
v_call: TRBV13
d_call: TRBD2
cdr3_nt: TGTGCCAGCAGCTTCACGACAGGGGCTAGCGGGGGTAGCACAGATACGCAGTATTTT
cdr3_aa: CASSFTTGASGGSTDTQYF

j_call: TRBJ2-2
clone_size: -
v_call: TRBV4-3
d_call: -
cdr3_nt: TGCGCCAGCAGCCCGGACAGCCCGAACACCGGGGAGCTGTTTTTT
cdr3_aa: CASSPDSPNTGELFF

j_call: TRBJ2-3
clone_size: -
v_call: TRBV19
d_call: TRBD2
cdr3_nt: TGTGCCAGTGGTCCGGGACTAGCACCTAGCACAGATACGCAGTATTTT
cdr3_aa: CASGPGLAPSTDTQYF

j_call: TRBJ2-2
clone_size: -
v_call: TRBV15
d_call: TRBD2
cdr3_nt: TGTGCCGCCAGCAGAGATCGGGCTAGCGGGAGGGTCGGGGAGCTGTTTTTT
cdr3_aa: CAASRDRASGRVGELFF

j_call: TRBJ2-1
clone_size: few
v_call: TRBV4-1
d_call: TRBD2
cdr3_nt: TGCGCCAGCAGCCAAGGTAGCGGGGGGTTCTACAATGAGCAGTTCTTC
cdr3_aa: CASSQGSGGFYNEQFF

j_call: TRBJ2-7
clone_size: -
v_call: TRBV27
d_call: -
cdr3_nt: TGTGCCAGCAGTTCTCCTAGCCGTCGCTCCTACGAGCAGTACTTC
cdr3_aa: CASSSPSRRSYEQYF

j_call: TRBJ2-4
clone_size: -
v_call: TRBV28
d_call: -
cdr3_nt: TGTGCCAGCACTACCTTAGCCAAAAACATTCAGTACTTC
cdr3_aa: CASTTLAKNIQYF

j_call: TRBJ2-7
clone_size: -
v_call: TRBV7-8
d_call: -
cdr3_nt: TGTGCCAGCAGCTCGACCCCCGGGCCGGTCGCCTACGAGCAGTACTTC
cdr3_aa: CASSSTPGPVAYEQYF

j_call: TRBJ2-2
clone_size: -
v_call: TRBV28
d_call: -
cdr3_nt: TGTGCCAGCACCTCGGACAGTCCGAACACCGGGGAGCTGTTTTTT
cdr3_aa: CASTSDSPNTGELFF

j_call: TRBJ2-4
clone_size: -
v_call: TRBV12-3/TRBV12-4
d_call: TRBD1
cdr3_nt: TGTGCCAGCAGTCCGCCGGGACAGTTCGGCAAAAACATTCAGTACTTC
cdr3_aa: CASSPPGQFGKNIQYF

j_call: TRBJ2-3
clone_size: many
v_call: TRBV30
d_call: -
cdr3_nt: TGTGCCTGGAATGTGGGGCGAAGCACAGATACGCAGTATTTT
cdr3_aa: CAWNVGRSTDTQYF

j_call: TRBJ2-5
clone_size: -
v_call: TRBV14
d_call: TRBD2
cdr3_nt: TGTGCCAGCAGCCAATTGACTAGCGGGGAGGAGACCCAGTACTTC
cdr3_aa: CASSQLTSGEETQYF

j_call: TRBJ1-2
clone_size: -
v_call: TRBV6-2/TRBV6-3
d_call: -
cdr3_nt: TGTGCCAGCAGTTACGTGGCAGACTATGGCTACACCTTC
cdr3_aa: CASSYVADYGYTF

j_call: TRBJ1-2
clone_size: many
v_call: TRBV2
d_call: -
cdr3_nt: TGTGCCAGCAGTGATGGAGGAGACTATGGCTACACCTTC
cdr3_aa: CASSDGGDYGYTF

j_call: TRBJ2-3
clone_size: -
v_call: TRBV3-1
d_call: -
cdr3_nt: TGTGCCAGCAGCTGGGCGGGTTTTCGGGATACGCAGTATTTT
cdr3_aa: CASSWAGFRDTQYF

j_call: TRBJ2-1
clone_size: -
v_call: TRBV6-6
d_call: -
cdr3_nt: TGTGCCAGCAGTCCCGAGCTCCCGGGGACGTACAATGAGCAGTTCTTC
cdr3_aa: CASSPELPGTYNEQFF

j_call: TRBJ2-7
clone_size: few
v_call: TRBV27
d_call: -
cdr3_nt: TGTGCCAGCAGTTTAGAGGGCGGTGTCACCTACGAGCAGTACTTC
cdr3_aa: CASSLEGGVTYEQYF

j_call: TRBJ1-1
clone_size: many
v_call: TRBV7-2
d_call: -
cdr3_nt: TGTGCCAGCAGCTTAGAGTCCAGGCTGTACACTGAAGCTTTCTTT
cdr3_aa: CASSLESRLYTEAFF

j_call: TRBJ2-1
clone_size: many
v_call: TRBV7-2
d_call: -
cdr3_nt: TGTGCCAGCAGCTTAGGACTCGGTCGGAGCTCCTACAATGAGCAGTTCTTC
cdr3_aa: CASSLGLGRSSYNEQFF

j_call: TRBJ2-7
clone_size: many
v_call: TRBV5-5
d_call: TRBD2
cdr3_nt: TGTGCCAGCAGCCCGGGACTAGATAGCTCCTACGAGCAGTACTTC
cdr3_aa: CASSPGLDSSYEQYF

j_call: TRBJ2-3
clone_size: few
v_call: TRBV7-2
d_call: TRBD1
cdr3_nt: TGTGCCAGCAGCTTCCGGGACAGGGGACTATGGACAGATACGCAGTATTTT
cdr3_aa: CASSFRDRGLWTDTQYF

j_call: TRBJ2-3
clone_size: many
v_call: TRBV12-3/TRBV12-4
d_call: TRBD2
cdr3_nt: TGTGCCAGCAGGGGACTAGCGGGAGGGTTTGATACGCAGTATTTT
cdr3_aa: CASRGLAGGFDTQYF

j_call: TRBJ2-5
clone_size: few
v_call: TRBV4-2
d_call: TRBD2
cdr3_nt: TGTGCCAGCAGCCAAGTACTAGCGGGAGTTGGTGAGACCCAGTACTTC
cdr3_aa: CASSQVLAGVGETQYF

j_call: TRBJ1-1
clone_size: -
v_call: TRBV25-1
d_call: -
cdr3_nt: TGTGCCAGCAAGTTGGGAGAGAACACTGAAGCTTTCTTT
cdr3_aa: CASKLGENTEAFF

j_call: TRBJ1-5
clone_size: few
v_call: TRBV4-3
d_call: -
cdr3_nt: TGCGCCAGCAGCCAAGATCGGACGTACCGCAATCAGCCCCAGCATTTT
cdr3_aa: CASSQDRTYRNQPQHF

j_call: TRBJ2-7
clone_size: -
v_call: TRBV11-3
d_call: -
cdr3_nt: TGTGCCAGCAGCTTAGATCCAAGGGCTAAATACGAGCAGTACTTC
cdr3_aa: CASSLDPRAKYEQYF

j_call: TRBJ2-1
clone_size: -
v_call: TRBV6-1
d_call: TRBD2
cdr3_nt: TGTGCCAGCAGTGAATGGCTAGCGGGAGGACTGAATGAGCAGTTCTTC
cdr3_aa: CASSEWLAGGLNEQFF

j_call: TRBJ1-4
clone_size: few
v_call: TRBV4-3
d_call: -
cdr3_nt: TGCGCCAGCAGCCCGAGTAGGGGGGCTGTAAATGAAAAACTGTTTTTT
cdr3_aa: CASSPSRGAVNEKLFF

j_call: TRBJ2-2
clone_size: few
v_call: TRBV24-1
d_call: TRBD2
cdr3_nt: TGTGCCACCAGTGATTCGACTAGCTTGAACACCGGGGAGCTGTTTTTT
cdr3_aa: CATSDSTSLNTGELFF

j_call: TRBJ2-3
clone_size: many
v_call: TRBV24-1
d_call: TRBD2
cdr3_nt: TGTGCCACCAGTGATAGGACTAGCGGGGTTACAGATACGCAGTATTTT
cdr3_aa: CATSDRTSGVTDTQYF

j_call: TRBJ1-1
clone_size: -
v_call: TRBV5-6
d_call: -
cdr3_nt: TGTGCCAGCACCCTGGGAGGGGTTACTGAAGCTTTCTTT
cdr3_aa: CASTLGGVTEAFF

j_call: TRBJ1-1
clone_size: many
v_call: TRBV7-2
d_call: TRBD1
cdr3_nt: TGTGCCAGCCGCTATACAGGGGGGACTGAAGCTTTCTTT
cdr3_aa: CASRYTGGTEAFF

j_call: TRBJ2-3
clone_size: -
v_call: TRBV7-9
d_call: -
cdr3_nt: TGTGCCAGCAGCGATTGGACTAGCACAGATACGCAGTATTTT
cdr3_aa: CASSDWTSTDTQYF

j_call: TRBJ2-3
clone_size: -
v_call: TRBV6-5
d_call: TRBD1
cdr3_nt: TGTGCCAGCAGTTACGGACAGGGGGCTAATACGCAGTATTTT
cdr3_aa: CASSYGQGANTQYF

j_call: TRBJ1-2
clone_size: many
v_call: TRBV2
d_call: TRBD1
cdr3_nt: TGTGCCAGCAGGGAGACAGGGTATACTGGCTACACCTTC
cdr3_aa: CASRETGYTGYTF

j_call: TRBJ2-7
clone_size: -
v_call: TRBV11-2
d_call: -
cdr3_nt: TGTGCCAGCAGCTTAGCGGGGTGGCAGTACTTC
cdr3_aa: CASSLAGWQYF

j_call: TRBJ2-5
clone_size: -
v_call: TRBV19
d_call: -
cdr3_nt: TGTGCCAGTAGTCCGATACATTGGTACCAAGAGACCCAGTACTTC
cdr3_aa: CASSPIHWYQETQYF

j_call: TRBJ2-3
clone_size: many
v_call: TRBV11-2
d_call: TRBD1
cdr3_nt: TGTGCCAGCAGCTTAGGGTCCACGACAGGGAAAGATACGCAGTATTTT
cdr3_aa: CASSLGSTTGKDTQYF

j_call: TRBJ2-7
clone_size: many
v_call: TRBV19
d_call: -
cdr3_nt: TGTGCCAGTAGTATTGGCAGGGGAAACGAGCAGTACTTC
cdr3_aa: CASSIGRGNEQYF

j_call: TRBJ2-3
clone_size: many
v_call: TRBV29-1
d_call: -
cdr3_nt: TGCAGCGTTGTTATAGCGGAAAGACGCACAGATACGCAGTATTTT
cdr3_aa: CSVVIAERRTDTQYF

j_call: TRBJ2-3
clone_size: few
v_call: TRBV6-5
d_call: -
cdr3_nt: TGTGCCAGCAGTTACTCGATTAGCGGAAGCACAGATACGCAGTATTTT
cdr3_aa: CASSYSISGSTDTQYF